This T cell receptor beta chain was sequenced for a study of cytomegalovirus exposure and HLA in healthy donors. Both 60 Vbeta primers and 13 Jbeta primers went into the PCR. Original methodology: About 11 million of 70 million to 80 million unique TCR beta chains were shared, per a later count. Profiled with immunoSEQ multiplex PCR; TCRdb holds only in-frame clones, not every one. V and J calls and clone size come straight from that table; D and trimming were deduced from the DNA. Here the sample spans about 160,000 clones, roughly 80% being singletons. Regarding donors, all were healthy bone marrow donors. Germline CDR1 and CDR2: SGHAT and FQNNGV. The CDR3 contains 14 residues. V was cut by 5 bases and J by 2 bases, with 13 bases left in between.

The sequencing input was PBMCs. The clonotype originates from a young man in good health and CMV-seronegative. The rearrangement links TRBV11-2 to TRBJ2-7, with D unclear. The CDR3 loop reads CASSPVAGPYEQYF. CDR3 bases: TGTGCCAGCAGCCCCGTGGCTGGGCCCTACGAGCAGTACTTC.